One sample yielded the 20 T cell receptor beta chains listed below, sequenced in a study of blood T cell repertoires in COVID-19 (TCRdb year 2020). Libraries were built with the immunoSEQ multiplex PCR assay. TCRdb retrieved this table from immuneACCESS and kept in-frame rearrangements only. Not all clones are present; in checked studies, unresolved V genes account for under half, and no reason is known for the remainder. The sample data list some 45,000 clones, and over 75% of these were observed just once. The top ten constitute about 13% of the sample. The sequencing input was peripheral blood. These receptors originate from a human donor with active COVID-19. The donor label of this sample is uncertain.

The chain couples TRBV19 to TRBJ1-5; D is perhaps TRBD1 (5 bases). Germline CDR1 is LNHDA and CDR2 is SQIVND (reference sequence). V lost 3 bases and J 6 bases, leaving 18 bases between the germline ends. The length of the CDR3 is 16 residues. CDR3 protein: CASSIESAGLGQPQHF. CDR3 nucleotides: TGTGCCAGTAGTATCGAGTCGGCAGGGCTGGGTCAGCCCCAGCATTTT.

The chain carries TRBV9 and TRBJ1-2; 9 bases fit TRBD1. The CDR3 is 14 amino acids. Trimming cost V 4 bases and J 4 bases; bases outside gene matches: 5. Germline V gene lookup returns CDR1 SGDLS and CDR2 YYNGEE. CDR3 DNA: TGTGCCAGCAGCCCCCGGACAGGGGTCTATGGCTACACCTTC. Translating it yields CASSPRTGVYGYTF.

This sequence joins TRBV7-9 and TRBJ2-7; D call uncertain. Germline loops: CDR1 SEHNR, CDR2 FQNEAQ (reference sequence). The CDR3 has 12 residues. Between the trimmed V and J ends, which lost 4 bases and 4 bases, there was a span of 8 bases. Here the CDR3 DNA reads TGTGCCAGCAGCTCCCTATTTTACGAGCAGTACTTC. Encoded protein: CASSSLFYEQYF.

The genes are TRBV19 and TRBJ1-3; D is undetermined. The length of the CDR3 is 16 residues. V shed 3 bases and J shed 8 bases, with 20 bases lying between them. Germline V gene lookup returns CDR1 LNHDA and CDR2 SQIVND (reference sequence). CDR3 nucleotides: TGTGCCAGTAGTATCCCGTACGGAAATAATCGGGACACCATATATTTT. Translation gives CASSIPYGNNRDTIYF. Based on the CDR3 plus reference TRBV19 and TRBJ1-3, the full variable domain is DGGITQSPKYLFRKEGQNVTLSCEQNLNHDAMYWYRQDPGQGLRLIYYSQIVNDFQKGDIAEGYSVSREKKESFPLTVTSAQKNPTAFYLCASSIPYGNNRDTIYFGEGSWLTVV.

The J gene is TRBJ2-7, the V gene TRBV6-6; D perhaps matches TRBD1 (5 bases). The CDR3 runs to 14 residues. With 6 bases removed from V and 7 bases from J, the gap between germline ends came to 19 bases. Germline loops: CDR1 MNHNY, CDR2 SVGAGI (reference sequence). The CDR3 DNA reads TGTGCCAGCAGGGCCCAGTCCGGAAGGGGTGAGCAGTACTTC. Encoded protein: CASRAQSGRGEQYF.

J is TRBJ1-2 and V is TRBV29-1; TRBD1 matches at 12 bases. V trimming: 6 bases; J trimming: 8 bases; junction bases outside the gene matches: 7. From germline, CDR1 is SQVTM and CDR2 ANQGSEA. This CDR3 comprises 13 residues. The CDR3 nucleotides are TGCAGCGTCGGGACAGGGGGCTCGGGAGGCTACACCTTC. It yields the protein CSVGTGGSGGYTF.

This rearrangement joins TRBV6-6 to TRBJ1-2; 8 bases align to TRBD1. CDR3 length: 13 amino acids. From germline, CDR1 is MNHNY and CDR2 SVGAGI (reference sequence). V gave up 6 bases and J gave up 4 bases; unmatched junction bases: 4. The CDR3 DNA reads TGTGCCAGCAGCCCAGACAGGGGCTATGGCTACACCTTC. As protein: CASSPDRGYGYTF.

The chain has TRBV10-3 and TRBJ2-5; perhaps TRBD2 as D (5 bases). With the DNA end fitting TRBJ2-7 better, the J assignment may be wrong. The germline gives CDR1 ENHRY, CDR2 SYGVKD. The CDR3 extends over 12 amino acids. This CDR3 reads CAISESEDEQYF. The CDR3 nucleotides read TGTGCCATCAGTGAGTCGGAGGACGAGCAGTACTTC.

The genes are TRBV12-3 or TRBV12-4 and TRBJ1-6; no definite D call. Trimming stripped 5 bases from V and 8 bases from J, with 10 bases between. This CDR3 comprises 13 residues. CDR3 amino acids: CASSVQNYSPLHF. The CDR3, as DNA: TGTGCCAGCAGTGTACAGAATTATTCACCCCTCCACTTT.

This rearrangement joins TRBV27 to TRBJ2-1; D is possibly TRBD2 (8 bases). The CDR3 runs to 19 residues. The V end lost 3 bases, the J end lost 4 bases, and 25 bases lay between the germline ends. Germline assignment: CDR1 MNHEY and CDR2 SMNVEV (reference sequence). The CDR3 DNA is TGTGCCAGCAGTTTTATGAGGACAGGCGGGACTAGGAGGTACAATGAGCAGTTCTTC. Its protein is CASSFMRTGGTRRYNEQFF.

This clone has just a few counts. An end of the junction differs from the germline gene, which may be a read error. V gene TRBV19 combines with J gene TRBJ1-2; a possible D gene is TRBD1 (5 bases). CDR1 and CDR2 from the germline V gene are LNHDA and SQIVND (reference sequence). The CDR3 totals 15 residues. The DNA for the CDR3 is TGTGCCAGTAGTGTGACAGCCCTCTCTAACTCTGGCTACACCTTC. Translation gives CASSVTALSNSGYTF.

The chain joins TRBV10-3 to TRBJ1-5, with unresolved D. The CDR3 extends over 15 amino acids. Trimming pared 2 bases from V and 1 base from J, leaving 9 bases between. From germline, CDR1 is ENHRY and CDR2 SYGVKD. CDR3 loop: CAISETAPSNQPQHF. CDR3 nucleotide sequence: TGTGCCATCAGTGAGACAGCACCGAGCAATCAGCCCCAGCATTTT.

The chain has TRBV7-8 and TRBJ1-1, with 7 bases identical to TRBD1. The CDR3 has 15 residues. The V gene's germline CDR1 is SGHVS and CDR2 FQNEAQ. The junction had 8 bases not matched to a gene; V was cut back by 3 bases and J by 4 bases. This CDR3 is CASSFPTGRGTEAFF. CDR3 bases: TGTGCCAGCAGCTTCCCGACAGGGCGCGGCACTGAAGCTTTCTTT.

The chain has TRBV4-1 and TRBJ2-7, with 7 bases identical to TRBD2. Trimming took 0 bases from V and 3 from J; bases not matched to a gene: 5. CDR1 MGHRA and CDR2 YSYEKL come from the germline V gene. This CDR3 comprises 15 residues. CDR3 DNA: TGCGCCAGCAGCCAAGAACCCGGGACTAACTACGAGCAGTACTTC. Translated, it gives CASSQEPGTNYEQYF.

The CDR3 loop reads CASSLNAASGIPVLTDTQYF. The DNA for the CDR3 is TGTGCCAGCAGCCTTAACGCGGCTAGCGGAATACCGGTACTCACAGATACGCAGTATTTT. The gene calls are TRBV7-3 and TRBJ2-3; 7 bases fit TRBD2. The CDR3 sequence is 20 residues long. CDR1 SGHTA and CDR2 FQGTGA come from the germline V gene. Losses at the gene ends were 5 bases for V and 2 bases for J; bases not matched to a gene: 22.

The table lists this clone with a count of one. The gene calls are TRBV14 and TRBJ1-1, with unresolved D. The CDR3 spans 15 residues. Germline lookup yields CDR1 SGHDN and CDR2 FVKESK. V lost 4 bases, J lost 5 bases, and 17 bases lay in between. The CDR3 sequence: CASSPRGALNTEAFF. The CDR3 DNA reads TGTGCCAGCAGCCCCCGGGGAGCACTTAATACTGAAGCTTTCTTT. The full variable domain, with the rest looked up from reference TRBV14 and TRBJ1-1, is EAGVTQFPSHSVIEKGQTVTLRCDPISGHDNLYWYRRVMGKEIKFLLHFVKESKQDESGMPNNRFLAERTGGTYSTLKVQPAELEDSGVYFCASSPRGALNTEAFFGQGTRLTVV.

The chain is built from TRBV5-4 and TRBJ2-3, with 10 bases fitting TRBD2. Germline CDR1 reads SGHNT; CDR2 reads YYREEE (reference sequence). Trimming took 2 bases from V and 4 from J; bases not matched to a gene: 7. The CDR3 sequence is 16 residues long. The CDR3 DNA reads TGTGCCAGCAGCTTCCTCAGCGGGGGGGCCCCAGATACGCAGTATTTT. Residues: CASSFLSGGAPDTQYF.

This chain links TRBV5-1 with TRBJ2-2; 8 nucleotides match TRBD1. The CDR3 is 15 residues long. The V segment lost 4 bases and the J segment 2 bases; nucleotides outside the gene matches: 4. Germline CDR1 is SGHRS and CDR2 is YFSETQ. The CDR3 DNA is TGCGCCAGCAGCCGACAGGGGCTTAACACCGGGGAGCTGTTTTTT. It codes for CASSRQGLNTGELFF.

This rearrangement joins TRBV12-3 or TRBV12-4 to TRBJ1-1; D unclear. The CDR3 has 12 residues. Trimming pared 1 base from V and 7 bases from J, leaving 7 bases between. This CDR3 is CASSLVPGEAFF. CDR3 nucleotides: TGTGCCAGCAGTTTAGTCCCGGGTGAAGCTTTCTTT.

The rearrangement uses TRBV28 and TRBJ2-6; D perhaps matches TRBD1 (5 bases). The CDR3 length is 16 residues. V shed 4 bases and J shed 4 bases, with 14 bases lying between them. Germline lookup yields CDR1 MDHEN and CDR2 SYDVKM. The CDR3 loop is CASSSSMGLGANVLTF. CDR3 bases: TGTGCCAGCAGTTCTAGTATGGGGCTAGGGGCCAACGTCCTGACTTTC.